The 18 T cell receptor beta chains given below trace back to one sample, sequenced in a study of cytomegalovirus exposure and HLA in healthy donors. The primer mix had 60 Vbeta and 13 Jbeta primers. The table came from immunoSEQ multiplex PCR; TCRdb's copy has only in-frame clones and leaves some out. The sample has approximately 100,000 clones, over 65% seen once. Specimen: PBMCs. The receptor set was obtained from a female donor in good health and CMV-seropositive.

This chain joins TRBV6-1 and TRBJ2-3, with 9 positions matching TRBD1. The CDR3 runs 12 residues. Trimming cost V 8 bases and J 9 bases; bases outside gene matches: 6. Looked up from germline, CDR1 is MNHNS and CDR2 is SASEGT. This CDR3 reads CASGHGQGTQYF. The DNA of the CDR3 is TGTGCCAGCGGGCACGGACAGGGGACGCAGTATTTT.

The CDR3 nucleotides are TGTGCCAGCAGAGAGAGGGGGGAGACCCAGTACTTC. Translated, it gives CASRERGETQYF. The rearrangement uses TRBV6-5 and TRBJ2-5, with D possibly TRBD1 on 6 matching bases. The CDR3 contains 12 residues. V dropped 6 bases and J dropped 5 bases, with 10 bases sitting between them. Germline CDR1 is MNHEY and CDR2 is SVGAGI.

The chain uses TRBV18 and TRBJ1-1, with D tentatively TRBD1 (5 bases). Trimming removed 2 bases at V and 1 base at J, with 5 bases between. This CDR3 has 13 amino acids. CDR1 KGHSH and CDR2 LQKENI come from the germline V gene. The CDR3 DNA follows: TGTGCCAGCTCACCAGGGGCGAACACTGAAGCTTTCTTT. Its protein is CASSPGANTEAFF.

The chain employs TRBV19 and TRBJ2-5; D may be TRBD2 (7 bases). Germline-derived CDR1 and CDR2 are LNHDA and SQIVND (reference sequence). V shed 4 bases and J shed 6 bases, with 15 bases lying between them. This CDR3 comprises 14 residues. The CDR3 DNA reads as TGTGCCAGTAGTACCGCGGGGGCGATGCAGACCCAGTACTTC. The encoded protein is CASSTAGAMQTQYF.

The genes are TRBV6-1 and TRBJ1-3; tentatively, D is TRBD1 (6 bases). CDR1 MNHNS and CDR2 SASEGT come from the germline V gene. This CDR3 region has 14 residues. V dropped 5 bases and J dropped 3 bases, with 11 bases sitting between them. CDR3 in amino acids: CASSPTGYGNTIYF. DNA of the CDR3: TGTGCCAGCAGTCCCACAGGGTATGGAAACACCATATATTTT.

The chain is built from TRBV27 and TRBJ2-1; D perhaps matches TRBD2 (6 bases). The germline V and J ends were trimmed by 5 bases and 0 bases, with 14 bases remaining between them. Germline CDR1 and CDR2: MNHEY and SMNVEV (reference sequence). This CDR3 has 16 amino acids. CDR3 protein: CASSPSTGDSYNEQFF. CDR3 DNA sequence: TGTGCCAGCAGTCCCTCAACGGGAGACTCCTACAATGAGCAGTTCTTC.

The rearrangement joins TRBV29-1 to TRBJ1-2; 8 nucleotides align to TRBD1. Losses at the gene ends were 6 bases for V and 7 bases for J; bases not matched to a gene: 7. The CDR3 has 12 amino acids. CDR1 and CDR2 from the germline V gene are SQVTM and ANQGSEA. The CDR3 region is CSVAGQGTGYTF. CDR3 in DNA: TGCAGCGTCGCAGGACAGGGAACTGGCTACACCTTC.

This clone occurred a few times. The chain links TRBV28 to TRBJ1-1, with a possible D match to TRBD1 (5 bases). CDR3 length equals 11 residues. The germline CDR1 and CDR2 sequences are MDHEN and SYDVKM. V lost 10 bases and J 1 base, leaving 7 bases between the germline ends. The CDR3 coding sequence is TGTGCCACCGGGGGGAACACTGAAGCTTTCTTT. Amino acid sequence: CATGGNTEAFF.

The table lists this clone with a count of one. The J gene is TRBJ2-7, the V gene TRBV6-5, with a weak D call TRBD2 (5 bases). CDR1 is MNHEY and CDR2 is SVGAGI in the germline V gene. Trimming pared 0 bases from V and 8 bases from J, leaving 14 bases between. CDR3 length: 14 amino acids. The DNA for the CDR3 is TGTGCCAGCAGTTACTCCGGGAATCCTGTGCAGCAGTACTTC. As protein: CASSYSGNPVQQYF.

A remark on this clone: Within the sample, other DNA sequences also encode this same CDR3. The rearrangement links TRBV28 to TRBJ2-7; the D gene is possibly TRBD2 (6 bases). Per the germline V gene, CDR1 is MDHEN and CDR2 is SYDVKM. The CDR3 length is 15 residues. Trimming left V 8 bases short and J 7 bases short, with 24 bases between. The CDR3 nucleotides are TGTGCCAGCGGATCGGAGGGCGTTGGACTCGGGGAGCAGTACTTC. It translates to CASGSEGVGLGEQYF. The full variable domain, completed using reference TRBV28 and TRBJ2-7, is DVKVTQSSRYLVKRTGEKVFLECVQDMDHENMFWYRQDPGLGLRLIYFSYDVKMKEKGDIPEGYSVSREKKERFSLILESASTNQTSMYLCASGSEGVGLGEQYFGPGTRLTVT.

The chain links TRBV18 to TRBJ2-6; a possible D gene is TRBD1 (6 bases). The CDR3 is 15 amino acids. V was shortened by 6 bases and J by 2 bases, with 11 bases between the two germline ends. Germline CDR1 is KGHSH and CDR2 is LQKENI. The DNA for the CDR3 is TGTGCCAGCTCCCTAGGACAGCCTGGGGCCAACGTCCTGACTTTC. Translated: CASSLGQPGANVLTF.

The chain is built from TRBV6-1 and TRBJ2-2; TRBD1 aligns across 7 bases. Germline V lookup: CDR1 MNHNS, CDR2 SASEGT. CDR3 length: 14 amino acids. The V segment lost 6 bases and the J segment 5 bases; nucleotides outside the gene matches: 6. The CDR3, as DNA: TGTGCCAGCAGCGCCACAGGGGTAACCGGGGAGCTGTTTTTT. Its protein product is CASSATGVTGELFF.

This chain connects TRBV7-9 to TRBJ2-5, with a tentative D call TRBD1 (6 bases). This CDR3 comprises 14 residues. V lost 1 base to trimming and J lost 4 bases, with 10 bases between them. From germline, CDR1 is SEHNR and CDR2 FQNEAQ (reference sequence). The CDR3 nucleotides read TGTGCCAGCAGCTTAGATTTCAGGGGAGAGACCCAGTACTTC. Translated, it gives CASSLDFRGETQYF.

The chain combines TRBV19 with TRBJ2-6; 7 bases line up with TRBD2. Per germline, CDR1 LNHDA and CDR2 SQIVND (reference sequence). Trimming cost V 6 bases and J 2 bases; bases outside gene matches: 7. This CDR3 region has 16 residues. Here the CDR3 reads CASSSPGGTGANVLTF. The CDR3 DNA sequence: TGTGCCAGTAGCTCTCCCGGGGGGACTGGGGCCAACGTCCTGACTTTC.

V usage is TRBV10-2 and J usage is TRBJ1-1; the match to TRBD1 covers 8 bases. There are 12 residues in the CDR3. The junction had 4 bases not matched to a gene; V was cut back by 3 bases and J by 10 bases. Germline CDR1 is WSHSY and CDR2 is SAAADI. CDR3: CASSDGTGGAFF. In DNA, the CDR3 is TGCGCCAGCAGTGACGGCACAGGGGGAGCTTTCTTT.

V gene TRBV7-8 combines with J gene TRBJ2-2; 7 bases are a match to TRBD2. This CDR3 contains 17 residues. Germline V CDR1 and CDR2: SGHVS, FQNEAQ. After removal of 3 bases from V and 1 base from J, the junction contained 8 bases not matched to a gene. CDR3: CASSLDPGGGNTGELFF. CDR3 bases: TGTGCCAGCAGCTTGGATCCTGGCGGGGGGAACACCGGGGAGCTGTTTTTT.

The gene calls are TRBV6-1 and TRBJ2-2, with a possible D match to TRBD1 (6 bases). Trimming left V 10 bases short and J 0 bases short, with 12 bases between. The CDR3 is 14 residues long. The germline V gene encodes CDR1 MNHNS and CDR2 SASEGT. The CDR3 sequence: CAITGQPNTGELFF. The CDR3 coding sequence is TGTGCCATCACCGGACAGCCGAACACCGGGGAGCTGTTTTTT.

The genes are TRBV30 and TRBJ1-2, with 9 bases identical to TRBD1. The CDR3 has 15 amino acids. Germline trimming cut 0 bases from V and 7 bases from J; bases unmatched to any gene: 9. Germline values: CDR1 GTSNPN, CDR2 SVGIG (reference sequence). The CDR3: CAWSVSPGQGSGYTF. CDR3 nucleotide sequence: TGTGCCTGGAGTGTATCCCCGGGACAGGGCAGTGGCTACACCTTC.